Reported below is one T cell receptor (beta chain). Its target is not known. The CDR3 length is 15 residues. Per the germline V gene, CDR1 is SGHDT and CDR2 is YYEEEE. V shed 0 bases and J 5 bases; nucleotides not matched to a gene: 1. TCRdb's copy holds only in-frame clones and misses some; the assay was immunoSEQ multiplex PCR. Among about 450,000 clones listed, roughly nine tenths were seen once. Treatment denoted: around 19 received Ad26.COV2.S at low or high dose, single or two shots; several received placebo; per-sample allocation not given. Repertoires come from day 63 after the first vaccine or placebo injection. Whoever gave the sample was an adult aged 18-55 years in Boston. This sample stems from a study of Ad26.COV2.S vaccination and SARS-CoV-2 variants. Background on the study: Ad26.COV2.S, an intramuscular injection, was given once or twice 56 days apart.

Study findings and constraints: It was reported that spike-specific CD8+ and CD4+ T cell responses were substantially broad after vaccination. Vaccinees showed greater spike-specific TCR breadth than placebo recipients.

Sequencing used peripheral blood, obtained in a trial of Ad26.COV2.S vaccine versus placebo. The rearrangement links TRBV5-6 to TRBJ2-2, with 10 nucleotides matching TRBD1. The sequence derives from a person aged 18-65 years who received the Ad26.COV2.S COVID-19 vaccine or a placebo. The CDR3 DNA reads TGTGCCAGCAGCTTGGGACAGGGGGCGACCGGGGAGCTGTTTTTT. Translation gives CASSLGQGATGELFF.